One sample yielded the 10 T cell receptor beta chains listed below, sequenced in a study of prognosis after radiotherapy for stage I lung cancer. The study amplified the TCR beta CDR3 region from genomic DNA. This amplification was carried out by two rounds of multiplex PCR. Primers specific to each TRBV and TRBJ gene drove first-round PCR. TCRdb processed the multiplex PCR reads anew with MiXCR; each CDR3 protein has one entry. The table lists about 22,000 distinct CDR3 sequences, around 37% of them singletons, with roughly 60% in the top ten. The source material was PBMCs, sampled before or after stereotactic body radiation therapy (not recorded which). Source of these receptors: a donor aged 50 or older with non-small cell lung cancer.

The sample holds many counts of this clonotype. The genes are TRBV6-1 and TRBJ1-2, with TRBD1 as a possible D gene (6 bases). V was cut by 5 bases and J by 5 bases, with 12 bases left in between. Germline V gene sequence: CDR1 MNHNS, CDR2 SASEGT. This CDR3 contains 13 residues. The CDR3 sequence: CASSRTEIYGYTF. As DNA, the CDR3 is TGTGCCAGCAGTCGGACAGAGATTTATGGCTACACCTTC.

CDR3 loop: CSVYIGGGEQYF. CDR3 in DNA: TGCAGCGTCTACATTGGTGGGGGGGAGCAGTACTTC. The chain couples TRBV29-1 to TRBJ2-7; TRBD2 might be the D (6 bases). The CDR3 spans 12 residues. The germline V gene has CDR1 SQVTM and CDR2 ANQGSEA. With 6 bases removed from V and 7 bases from J, the gap between germline ends came to 16 bases.

In its sample, this clonotype was seen many times. The chain combines TRBV11-3 with TRBJ1-1, with D possibly being TRBD1 (5 bases). Between the trimmed V and J ends, which lost 6 bases and 5 bases, there was a span of 10 bases. The CDR3 is made up of 12 amino acids. The V gene's germline CDR1 is SGHNT and CDR2 YENEEA. As DNA, the CDR3 is TGTGCCAGCAGTACAGGAGGGACTGAAGCTTTCTTT. It encodes CASSTGGTEAFF. The full variable domain, rest sourced from reference TRBV11-3 and TRBJ1-1, is EAGVVQSPRYKIIEKKQPVAFWCNPISGHNTLYWYLQNLGQGPELLIRYENEEAVDDSQLPKDRFSAERLKGVDSTLKIQPAELGDSAVYLCASSTGGTEAFFGQGTRLTVV.

This clonotype is deemed medium-sized. The gene calls are TRBV7-2 and TRBJ1-2; possible D gene TRBD1, 5 bases. Germline values: CDR1 SGHTA, CDR2 FQGNSA. V lost 1 base, J lost 7 bases, and 22 bases lay in between. The CDR3 runs 17 residues. CDR3 amino acids: CASSLGPGGGNSRGYTF. The CDR3 DNA follows: TGTGCCAGCAGCTTAGGACCTGGGGGTGGGAATTCGCGTGGCTACACCTTC.

This clonotype was counted many times. This chain links TRBV14 with TRBJ2-4; 8 nucleotides match TRBD1. CDR1 is SGHDN, CDR2 FVKESK, per germline. This CDR3 region has 17 residues. J gave up 0 bases and V 4 bases, and 8 bases lay outside the gene matches. CDR3 residues: CASSPSDRAGAKNIQYF. CDR3 in DNA: TGTGCCAGCAGCCCATCGGACAGGGCGGGAGCCAAAAACATTCAGTACTTC.

The chain is built from TRBV12-5 and TRBJ2-1; no reliable D call. This CDR3 is built from 13 residues. V was cut by 5 bases and J by 5 bases, with 10 bases left in between. Per the germline V gene, CDR1 is LGHNT and CDR2 is FRNRAP. CDR3 amino acids: CASGTVRNNEQFF. For the CDR3, the DNA is TGTGCTAGTGGTACAGTCAGGAACAATGAGCAGTTCTTC.

This chain uses TRBV6-9 with TRBJ1-2; possibly TRBD1 for D (5 bases). V dropped 4 bases and J dropped 4 bases, with 13 bases sitting between them. The CDR3 extends over 14 amino acids. From germline, CDR1 is MNHGY and CDR2 SVAAGI. The CDR3, as DNA: TGTGCCAGCAGTTCCTATGGGGGTGCCTATGGCTACACCTTC. Encoded protein: CASSSYGGAYGYTF.

This chain uses TRBV6-1 with TRBJ1-2; perhaps TRBD1 as D (6 bases). The CDR3 spans 15 residues. The ends were cut back, 9 bases at V and 5 bases at J, with 22 bases in the middle. Germline assignment: CDR1 MNHNS and CDR2 SASEGT. The CDR3 sequence: CASSKITQGSYGYTF. Written as DNA, the CDR3 is TGTGCCAGTTCTAAGATAACACAGGGATCGTATGGCTACACCTTC.

The chain combines TRBV4-1 with TRBJ1-1; 7 bases are shared with TRBD1. Trimming took 4 bases from V and 12 from J; bases not matched to a gene: 8. Germline CDR1 MGHRA, CDR2 YSYEKL. The length of the CDR3 is 12 residues. CDR3 sequence: CASSPIDRATFF. The CDR3 DNA reads TGCGCCAGCAGCCCAATCGACAGGGCGACTTTCTTT.

The chain links TRBV7-9 to TRBJ2-3; D perhaps matches TRBD2 (6 bases). The CDR3 loop spans 15 amino acids. Looked up from germline, CDR1 is SEHNR and CDR2 is FQNEAQ (reference sequence). Trimming stripped 3 bases from V and 6 bases from J, with 16 bases between. Here the CDR3 DNA reads TGTGCCAGCAGCTTCTCCAGCGTGGAGGGGGATACGCAGTATTTT. Translating it yields CASSFSSVEGDTQYF.